A selection of T cell receptor beta chains follows, all from one sample in a study of cytomegalovirus exposure and HLA in healthy donors. The table came from immunoSEQ multiplex PCR; TCRdb's copy has only in-frame clones and leaves some out. The data show about 110,000 clones, 78% seen once. Sequencing was performed on PBMCs. All receptors derive from a woman aged 25 to 39 in good health and CMV-seronegative. Both conserved end residues are part of each CDR3. Each record gives: CDR3 length, D gene, clone size, J gene, V gene, CDR3 protein, CDR3 DNA. A D gene is named only where the DNA matches it firmly. Expanded clones get a size class; other rows say once, few or many, or leave the size out.

>14|-|once|TRBJ2-7|TRBV7-9
CASSPGDHAYEQYF
TGTGCCAGCAGCCCGGGGGACCACGCCTACGAGCAGTACTTC
>14|-|few|TRBJ1-2|TRBV14
CASSQDRVIYGYTF
TGTGCCAGCAGCCAAGACAGGGTCATCTATGGCTACACCTTC
>19|-|-|TRBJ1-3|TRBV4-1
CASSQGIMGRDFSGNTIYF
TGCGCCAGCAGCCAAGGGATAATGGGCAGGGATTTTTCTGGAAACACCATATATTTT
>14|-|-|TRBJ1-2|TRBV29-1
CSAKEGATNYGYTF
TGCAGCGCAAAGGAGGGAGCAACTAACTATGGCTACACCTTC
>15|TRBD1|-|TRBJ2-7|TRBV28
CASSPGVRGHEEQYF
TGTGCCAGCAGCCCAGGAGTCAGGGGGCATGAAGAGCAGTACTTC
>14|-|-|TRBJ1-1|TRBV29-1
CSVGRGTTNTEAFF
TGCAGCGTTGGGAGGGGCACTACGAACACTGAAGCTTTCTTT
>14|TRBD1|-|TRBJ1-2|TRBV6-5
CASSRGQLGYGYTF
TGTGCCAGCAGCCGGGGACAGCTCGGCTATGGCTACACCTTC
>12|TRBD2|-|TRBJ2-1|TRBV30
CAGLAGRNEQFF
TGTGCCGGATTAGCGGGGCGCAATGAGCAGTTCTTC
>14|-|-|TRBJ2-2|TRBV6-5
CARKENTNTGELFF
TGTGCCAGGAAGGAGAATACGAACACCGGGGAGCTGTTTTTT
>16|-|-|TRBJ2-7|TRBV28
CASSSVGSLLTSEQYF
TGTGCCAGCAGTTCCGTGGGGAGCCTCCTCACCTCCGAGCAGTACTTC
>15|-|few|TRBJ1-1|TRBV5-6
CASSLVRRPNTEAFF
TGTGCCAGCAGCTTGGTGAGGAGACCGAACACTGAAGCTTTCTTT
>13|-|-|TRBJ2-7|TRBV6-5
CASSQQAAYEQYF
TGTGCCAGCAGTCAACAGGCTGCCTACGAGCAGTACTTC
>18|TRBD1|-|TRBJ2-7|TRBV29-1
CSVEDTTPTGGGMGEQYF
TGCAGCGTTGAAGACACAACACCGACAGGGGGCGGGATGGGGGAGCAGTACTTC
>15|TRBD2|-|TRBJ2-7|TRBV5-1
CASSWASGGSYEQYF
TGCGCCAGCAGCTGGGCTAGCGGGGGATCCTACGAGCAGTACTTC
>16|TRBD2|few|TRBJ2-7|TRBV7-6
CASSPTLAGASYEQYF
TGTGCCAGCAGCCCCACCCTAGCGGGGGCCTCCTACGAGCAGTACTTC
>15|TRBD1|-|TRBJ1-2|TRBV6-1
CASGKQGASLYGYTF
TGTGCCAGCGGCAAACAGGGGGCCAGTCTCTATGGCTACACCTTC
>13|-|once|TRBJ2-7|TRBV30
CAWNTGATYEQYF
TGTGCCTGGAATACGGGAGCAACCTACGAGCAGTACTTC
>15|-|-|TRBJ2-7|TRBV4-1
CASSQGRQDSYEQYF
TGCGCCAGCAGCCAAGGTCGACAGGACTCCTACGAGCAGTACTTC
>13|-|-|TRBJ1-1|TRBV18
CASSRDLDTEAFF
TGTGCCAGCTCCAGGGACTTGGACACTGAAGCTTTCTTT
>14|-|-|TRBJ1-2|TRBV7-9
CASSLADRNYGYTF
TGTGCCAGCAGCTTGGCTGACAGAAACTATGGCTACACCTTC
>13|TRBD2|-|TRBJ2-1|TRBV28
CASRASGRNEQFF
TGTGCCAGCAGAGCTAGCGGGAGGAATGAGCAGTTCTTC
>16|-|-|TRBJ2-5|TRBV7-8
CASSAGLWTRTETQYF
TGTGCCAGCAGCGCAGGACTATGGACCAGGACGGAGACCCAGTACTTC
>13|TRBD1|-|TRBJ2-1|TRBV7-8
CASSLTGGNEQFF
TGTGCCAGCAGCTTAACAGGGGGGAATGAGCAGTTCTTC
>15|TRBD1|once|TRBJ1-5|TRBV18
CASSPSGQVNQPQHF
TGTGCCAGCTCACCATCGGGACAGGTTAATCAGCCCCAGCATTTT
>16|-|-|TRBJ1-1|TRBV2
CASSVDRKRMNTEAFF
TGTGCCAGCAGCGTAGACAGGAAAAGGATGAACACTGAAGCTTTCTTT
>17|TRBD1|-|TRBJ2-1|TRBV30
CAWSSGTGGISYNEQFF
TGTGCCTGGAGTTCCGGGACAGGGGGCATCTCCTACAATGAGCAGTTCTTC
>15|-|-|TRBJ1-2|TRBV4-1
CASSQEQGFVYGYTF
TGCGCCAGCAGCCAAGAACAGGGTTTCGTCTATGGCTACACCTTC
>14|TRBD2|-|TRBJ2-7|TRBV7-2
CASSLGISGGPWYF
TGTGCCAGCAGCTTAGGAATTAGCGGGGGGCCCTGGTACTTC
>15|TRBD2|-|TRBJ2-3|TRBV29-1
CSGVLAGSVTDTQYF
TGCAGCGGGGTACTAGCGGGGAGCGTCACAGATACGCAGTATTTT
>18|TRBD2|-|TRBJ2-1|TRBV11-2
CASSLDTGGESSYNEQFF
TGTGCCAGCAGCTTAGATACCGGGGGGGAAAGCTCCTACAATGAGCAGTTCTTC
>15|TRBD1|-|TRBJ1-2|TRBV28
CASQIGTGGGYGYTF
TGTGCCAGTCAAATCGGGACAGGGGGCGGCTATGGCTACACCTTC
>19|TRBD2|-|TRBJ2-7|TRBV7-2
CASSLNGRTSAISSYEQYF
TGTGCCAGCAGCTTAAATGGCAGGACTAGCGCAATTAGCTCCTACGAGCAGTACTTC
>14|-|few|TRBJ2-7|TRBV28
CASSSAGFAYEQYF
TGTGCCAGCAGTTCGGCAGGGTTCGCCTACGAGCAGTACTTC
>16|TRBD2|few|TRBJ2-4|TRBV30
CAWSGHSGIAKNIQYF
TGTGCCTGGAGTGGCCATAGCGGGATAGCCAAAAACATTCAGTACTTC
>14|-|few|TRBJ1-4|TRBV7-6
CASSSGRGREKLFF
TGTGCCAGCAGCTCCGGCAGGGGTAGGGAAAAACTGTTTTTT
>15|-|-|TRBJ1-2|TRBV29-1
CSVSDSEARYYGYTF
TGCAGCGTTTCGGACAGTGAGGCAAGGTACTATGGCTACACCTTC
>15|-|-|TRBJ2-7|TRBV4-3
CASSLGLASSYEQYF
TGCGCCAGCAGCCTCGGACTGGCGAGCTCCTACGAGCAGTACTTC
>16|-|-|TRBJ1-5|TRBV15
CATSREAVGQNQPQHF
TGTGCCACCAGCAGAGAGGCCGTAGGACAGAATCAGCCCCAGCATTTT
>14|TRBD1|-|TRBJ2-7|TRBV7-2
CASSPTGGRYEQYF
TGTGCCAGCAGCCCAACAGGGGGCCGCTACGAGCAGTACTTC
>13|TRBD1|-|TRBJ2-5|TRBV29-1
CSTGQAVPETQYF
TGCAGCACAGGACAGGCCGTCCCTGAGACCCAGTACTTC
>12|-|-|TRBJ1-1|TRBV29-1
CSVASTRSEAFF
TGCAGCGTCGCCTCGACACGTTCTGAAGCTTTCTTT
>15|-|-|TRBJ1-5|TRBV19
CASSPGLWGNQPQHF
TGTGCCAGTAGCCCGGGACTGTGGGGCAATCAGCCCCAGCATTTT
>16|TRBD1|-|TRBJ2-6|TRBV2
CASSPTGSLGANVLTF
TGTGCCAGCAGCCCGACAGGGTCTCTCGGGGCCAACGTCCTGACTTTC
>15|-|-|TRBJ1-4|TRBV10-3
CAISESEIINEKLFF
TGTGCCATCAGTGAGTCAGAGATTATTAATGAAAAACTGTTTTTT
>16|TRBD2|-|TRBJ2-5|TRBV4-1
CASSQDAAGGLETQYF
TGCGCCAGCAGCCAAGATGCCGCGGGAGGGTTGGAGACCCAGTACTTC
>14|-|-|TRBJ2-1|TRBV15
CATSRGADYNEQFF
TGTGCCACCAGCAGAGGGGCAGACTACAATGAGCAGTTCTTC
>13|TRBD1|-|TRBJ2-7|TRBV11-3
CASSSRTGYEQYF
TGTGCCAGCAGCTCCCGGACAGGCTACGAGCAGTACTTC
>16|TRBD2|-|TRBJ2-7|TRBV28
CASSQSTSGGSYEQYF
TGTGCCAGCAGTCAAAGTACTAGCGGGGGCTCCTACGAGCAGTACTTC
>14|-|-|TRBJ2-1|TRBV6-4
CASSDPSRGNEQFF
TGTGCCAGCAGTGACCCAAGTAGGGGCAATGAGCAGTTCTTC
>14|-|-|TRBJ1-5|TRBV19
CAGRDKVNNQPQHF
TGTGCCGGACGGGACAAGGTTAACAATCAGCCCCAGCATTTT
>14|TRBD2|few|TRBJ2-5|TRBV29-1
CSVAWTSRAETQYF
TGCAGCGTTGCCTGGACTAGCCGGGCAGAGACCCAGTACTTC
>14|TRBD1|-|TRBJ2-1|TRBV7-3
CASSFSNRGDEQFF
TGTGCCAGCAGCTTCTCGAACAGGGGGGATGAGCAGTTCTTC
>15|TRBD2|few|TRBJ2-3|TRBV2
CASSDSSGITDTQYF
TGTGCCAGCAGTGATTCTAGCGGGATTACAGATACGCAGTATTTT
>15|-|-|TRBJ1-2|TRBV28
CASSLSGAGGYGYTF
TGTGCCAGCAGTTTATCGGGGGCCGGGGGGTATGGCTACACCTTC
>14|-|-|TRBJ2-3|TRBV9
CASTTGSSTDTQYF
TGTGCCAGTACCACAGGATCTAGCACAGATACGCAGTATTTT